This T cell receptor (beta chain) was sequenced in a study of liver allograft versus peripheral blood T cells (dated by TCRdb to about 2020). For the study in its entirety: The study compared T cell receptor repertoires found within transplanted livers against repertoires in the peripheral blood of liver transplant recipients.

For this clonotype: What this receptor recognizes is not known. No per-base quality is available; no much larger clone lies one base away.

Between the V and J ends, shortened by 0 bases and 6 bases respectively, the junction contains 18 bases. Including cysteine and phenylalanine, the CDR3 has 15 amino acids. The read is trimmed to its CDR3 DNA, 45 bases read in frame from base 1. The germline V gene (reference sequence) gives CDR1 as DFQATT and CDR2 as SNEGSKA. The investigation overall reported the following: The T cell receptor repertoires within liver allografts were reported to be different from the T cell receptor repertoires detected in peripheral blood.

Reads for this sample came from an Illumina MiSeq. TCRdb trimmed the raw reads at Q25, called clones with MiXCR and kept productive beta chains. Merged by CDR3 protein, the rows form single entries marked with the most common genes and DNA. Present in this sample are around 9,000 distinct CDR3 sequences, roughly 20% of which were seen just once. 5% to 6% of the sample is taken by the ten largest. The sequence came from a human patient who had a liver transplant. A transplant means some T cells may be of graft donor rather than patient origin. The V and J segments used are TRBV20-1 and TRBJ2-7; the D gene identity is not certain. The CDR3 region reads CSARDPLKSPSEQYF. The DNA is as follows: TGCAGTGCTAGAGATCCTCTGAAGAGCCCCAGCGAGCAGTACTTC.